The sequence of this T cell receptor beta chain was determined in a study of PD-1 blockade in classical Hodgkin lymphoma. Study-wide findings and caveats: Undefined causes, possibly disease activity or prior therapy, underlie the repertoire differences.

The data were produced by immunoSEQ multiplex PCR, yet TCRdb's version contains in-frame clones alone and is incomplete. The sample includes fewer than 20,000 clones, roughly 90% of them seen just once. This CDR3 comprises 13 residues. CDR1 is KGHSH and CDR2 is LQKENI in the germline V gene. The germline V and J ends were trimmed by 6 bases and 8 bases, with 16 bases remaining between them. On this clone: No antigen is known for it.

The sample's time point: newly diagnosed, previously untreated cHL patient sample. Purification of CD4+ T cells from thawed PBMCs was achieved by magnetic negative selection. The sequenced sample consisted of CD4+ T cells from blood. The sequence was obtained from a human donor with classical Hodgkin lymphoma. The V call is TRBV18, the J call TRBJ1-2, with a weak D call TRBD1 (6 bases). CDR3 sequence (DNA): TGTGCCAGCTCTCCGAACAGGGACTCCGGCTACACCTTC. Translated: CASSPNRDSGYTF.